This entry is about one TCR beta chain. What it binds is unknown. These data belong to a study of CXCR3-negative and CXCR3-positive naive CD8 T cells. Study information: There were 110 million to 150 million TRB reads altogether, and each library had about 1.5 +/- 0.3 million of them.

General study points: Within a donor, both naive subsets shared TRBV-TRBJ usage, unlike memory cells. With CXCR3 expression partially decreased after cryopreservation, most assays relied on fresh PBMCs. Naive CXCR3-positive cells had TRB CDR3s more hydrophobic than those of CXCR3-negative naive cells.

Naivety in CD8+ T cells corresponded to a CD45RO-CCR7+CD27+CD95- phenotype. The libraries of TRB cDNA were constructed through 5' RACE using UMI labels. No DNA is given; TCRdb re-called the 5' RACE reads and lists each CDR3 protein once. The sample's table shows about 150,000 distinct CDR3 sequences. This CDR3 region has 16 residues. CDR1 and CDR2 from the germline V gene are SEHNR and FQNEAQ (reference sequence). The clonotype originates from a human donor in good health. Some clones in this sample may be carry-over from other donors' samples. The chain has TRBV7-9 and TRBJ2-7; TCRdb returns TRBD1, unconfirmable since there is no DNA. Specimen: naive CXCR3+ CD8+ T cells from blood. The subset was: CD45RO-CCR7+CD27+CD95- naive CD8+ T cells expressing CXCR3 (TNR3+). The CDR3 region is CASSLHGGQGVYEQYF.